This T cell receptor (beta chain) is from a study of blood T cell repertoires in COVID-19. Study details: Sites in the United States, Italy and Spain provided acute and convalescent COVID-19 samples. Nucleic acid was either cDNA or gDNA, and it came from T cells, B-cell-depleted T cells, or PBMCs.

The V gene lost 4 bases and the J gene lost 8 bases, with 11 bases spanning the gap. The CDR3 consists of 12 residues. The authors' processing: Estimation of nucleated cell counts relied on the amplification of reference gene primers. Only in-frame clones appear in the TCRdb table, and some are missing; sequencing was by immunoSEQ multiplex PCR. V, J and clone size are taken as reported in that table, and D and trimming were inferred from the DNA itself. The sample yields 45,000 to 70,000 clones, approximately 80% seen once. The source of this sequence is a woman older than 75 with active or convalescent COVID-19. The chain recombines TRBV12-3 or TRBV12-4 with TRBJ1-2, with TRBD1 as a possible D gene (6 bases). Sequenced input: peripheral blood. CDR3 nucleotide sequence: TGTGCCAGCAGTTCCACAGGGCTCGGCTACACCTTC. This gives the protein CASSSTGLGYTF.